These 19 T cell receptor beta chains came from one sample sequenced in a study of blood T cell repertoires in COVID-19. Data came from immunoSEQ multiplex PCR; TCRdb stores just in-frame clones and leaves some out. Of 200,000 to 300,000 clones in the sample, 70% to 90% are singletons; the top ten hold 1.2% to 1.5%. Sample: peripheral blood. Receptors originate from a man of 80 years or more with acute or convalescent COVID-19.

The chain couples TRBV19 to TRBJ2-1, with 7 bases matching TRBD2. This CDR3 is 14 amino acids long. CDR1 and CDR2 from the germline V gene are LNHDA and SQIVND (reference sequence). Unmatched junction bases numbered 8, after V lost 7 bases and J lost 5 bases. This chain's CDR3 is CASTSGAADNEQFF. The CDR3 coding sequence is TGTGCCAGTACTAGCGGCGCAGCGGACAATGAGCAGTTCTTC.

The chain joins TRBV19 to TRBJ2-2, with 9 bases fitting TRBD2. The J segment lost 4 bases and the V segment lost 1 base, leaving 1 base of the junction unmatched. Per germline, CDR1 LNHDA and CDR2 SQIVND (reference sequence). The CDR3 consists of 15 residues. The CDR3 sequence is CASSIVTSGTGELFF. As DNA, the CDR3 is TGTGCCAGTAGTATAGTGACTAGCGGCACCGGGGAGCTGTTTTTT.

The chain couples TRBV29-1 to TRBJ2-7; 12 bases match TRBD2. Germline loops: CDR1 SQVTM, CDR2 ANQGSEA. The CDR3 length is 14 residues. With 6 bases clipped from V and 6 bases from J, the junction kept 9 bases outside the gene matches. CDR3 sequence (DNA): TGCAGCGTCTCAGGACTAGCGGGAAGGGGCGAGCAGTACTTC. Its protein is CSVSGLAGRGEQYF.

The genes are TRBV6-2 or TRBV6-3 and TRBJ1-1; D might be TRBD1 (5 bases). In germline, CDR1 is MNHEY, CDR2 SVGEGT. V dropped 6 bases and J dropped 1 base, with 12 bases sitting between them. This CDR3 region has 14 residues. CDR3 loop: CASSFGQPNTEAFF. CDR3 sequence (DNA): TGTGCCAGCAGCTTCGGACAACCGAACACTGAAGCTTTCTTT.

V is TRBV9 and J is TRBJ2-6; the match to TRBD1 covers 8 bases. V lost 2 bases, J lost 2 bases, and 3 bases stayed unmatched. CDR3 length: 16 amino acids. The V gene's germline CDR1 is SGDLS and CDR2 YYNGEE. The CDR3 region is CASSVTGDPGANVLTF. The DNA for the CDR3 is TGTGCCAGCAGCGTGACAGGGGACCCTGGGGCCAACGTCCTGACTTTC. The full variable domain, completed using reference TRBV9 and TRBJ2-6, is DSGVTQTPKHLITATGQRVTLRCSPRSGDLSVYWYQQSLDQGLQFLIQYYNGEERAKGNILERFSAQQFPDLHSELNLSSLELGDSALYFCASSVTGDPGANVLTFGAGSRLTVL.

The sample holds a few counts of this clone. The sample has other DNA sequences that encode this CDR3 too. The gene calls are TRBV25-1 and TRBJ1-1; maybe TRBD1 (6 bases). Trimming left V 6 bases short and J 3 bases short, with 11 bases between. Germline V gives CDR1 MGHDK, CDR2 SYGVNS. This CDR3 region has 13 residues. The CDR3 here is CASSRGSDTEAFF. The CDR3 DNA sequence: TGTGCCAGCAGCAGGGGATCTGACACTGAAGCTTTCTTT.

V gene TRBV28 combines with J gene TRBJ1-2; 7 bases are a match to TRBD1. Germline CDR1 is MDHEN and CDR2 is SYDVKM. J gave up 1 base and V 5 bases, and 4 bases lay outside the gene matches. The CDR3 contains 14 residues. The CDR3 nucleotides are TGTGCCAGCAGTCCGGGACAGTTTAACTATGGCTACACCTTC. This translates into CASSPGQFNYGYTF.

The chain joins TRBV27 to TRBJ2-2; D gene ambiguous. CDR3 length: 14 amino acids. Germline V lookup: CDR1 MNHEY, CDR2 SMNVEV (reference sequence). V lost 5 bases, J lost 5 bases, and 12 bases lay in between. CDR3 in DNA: TGTGCCAGCAGTCCCCCCCCATTGACCGGGGAGCTGTTTTTT. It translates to CASSPPPLTGELFF.

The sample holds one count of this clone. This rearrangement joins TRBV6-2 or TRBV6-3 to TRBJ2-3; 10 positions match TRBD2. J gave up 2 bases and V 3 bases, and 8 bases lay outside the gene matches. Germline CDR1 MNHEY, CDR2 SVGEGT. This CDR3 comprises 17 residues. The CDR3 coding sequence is TGTGCCAGCAGTTATGCGTCTAGCGGGAGTTTCACAGATACGCAGTATTTT. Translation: CASSYASSGSFTDTQYF.

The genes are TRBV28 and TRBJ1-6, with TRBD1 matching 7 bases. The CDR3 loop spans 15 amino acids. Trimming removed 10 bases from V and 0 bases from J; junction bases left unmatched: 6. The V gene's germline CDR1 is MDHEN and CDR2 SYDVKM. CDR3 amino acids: CATGGFSSYNSPLHF. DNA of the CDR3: TGTGCCACAGGGGGGTTTAGCTCCTATAATTCACCCCTCCACTTT.

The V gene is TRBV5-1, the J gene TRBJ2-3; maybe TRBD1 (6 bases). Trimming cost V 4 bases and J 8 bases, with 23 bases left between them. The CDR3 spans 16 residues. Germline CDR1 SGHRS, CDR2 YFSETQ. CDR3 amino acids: CASSPTNDRKMGTQYF. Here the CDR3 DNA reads TGCGCCAGCAGCCCGACCAATGACAGGAAGATGGGTACGCAGTATTTT.

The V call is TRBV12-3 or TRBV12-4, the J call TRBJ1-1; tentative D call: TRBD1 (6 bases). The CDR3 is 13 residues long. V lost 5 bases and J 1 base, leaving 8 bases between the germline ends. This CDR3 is CASSGQQNTEAFF. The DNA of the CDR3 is TGTGCCAGCAGTGGACAGCAGAACACTGAAGCTTTCTTT.

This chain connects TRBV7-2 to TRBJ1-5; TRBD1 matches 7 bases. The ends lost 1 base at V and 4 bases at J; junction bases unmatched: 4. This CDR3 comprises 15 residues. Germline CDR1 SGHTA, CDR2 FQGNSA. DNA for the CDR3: TGTGCCAGCAGCTTAGATTTGACAGGGAATCAGCCCCAGCATTTT. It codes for CASSLDLTGNQPQHF.

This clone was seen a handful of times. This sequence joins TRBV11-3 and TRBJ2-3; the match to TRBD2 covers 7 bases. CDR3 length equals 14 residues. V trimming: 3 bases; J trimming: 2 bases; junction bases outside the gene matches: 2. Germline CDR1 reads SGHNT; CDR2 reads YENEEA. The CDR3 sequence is CASSFRGDTDTQYF. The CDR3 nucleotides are TGTGCCAGCAGCTTCCGGGGGGACACAGATACGCAGTATTTT.

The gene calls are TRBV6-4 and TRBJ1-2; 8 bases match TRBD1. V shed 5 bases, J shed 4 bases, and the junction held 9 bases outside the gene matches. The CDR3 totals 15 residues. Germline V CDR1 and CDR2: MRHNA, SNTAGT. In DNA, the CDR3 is TGTGCCAGCAGTCTCGACAGGGGCGACCTCTATGGCTACACCTTC. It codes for CASSLDRGDLYGYTF.

The CDR3 DNA reads as TGTGCCAGCAGCTTGGGGACTAGCGGACGTTTACAAGAGACCCAGTACTTC. The encoded protein is CASSLGTSGRLQETQYF. This chain uses TRBV5-6 with TRBJ2-5, with TRBD2 identical over 10 bases. With V trimmed by 0 bases and J by 2 bases, 7 bases remained unmatched. This CDR3 comprises 17 residues. Germline lookup yields CDR1 SGHDT and CDR2 YYEEEE.

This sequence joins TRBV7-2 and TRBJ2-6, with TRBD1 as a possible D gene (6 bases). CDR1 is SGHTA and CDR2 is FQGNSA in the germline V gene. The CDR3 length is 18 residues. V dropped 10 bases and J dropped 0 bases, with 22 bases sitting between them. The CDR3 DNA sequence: TGTGCCACGCCCAGGGGACGAGCAATGCACTCTGGGGCCAACGTCCTGACTTTC. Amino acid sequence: CATPRGRAMHSGANVLTF.

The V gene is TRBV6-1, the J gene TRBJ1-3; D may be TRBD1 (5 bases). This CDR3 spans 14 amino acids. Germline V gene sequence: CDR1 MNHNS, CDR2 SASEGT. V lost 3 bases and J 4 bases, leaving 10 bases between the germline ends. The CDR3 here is CASSDRVEGNTIYF. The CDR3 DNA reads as TGTGCCAGCAGTGACAGGGTTGAAGGAAACACCATATATTTT.

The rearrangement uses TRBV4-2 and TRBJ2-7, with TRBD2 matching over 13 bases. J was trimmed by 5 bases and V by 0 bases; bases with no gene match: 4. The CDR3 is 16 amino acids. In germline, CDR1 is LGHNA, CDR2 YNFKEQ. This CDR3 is CASSQDMGTSGNEQYF. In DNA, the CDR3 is TGTGCCAGCAGCCAAGATATGGGGACTAGCGGGAACGAGCAGTACTTC.